This passage covers 16 T cell receptor beta chains from one sample sequenced in a study of blood T cell repertoires in COVID-19. This table comes from immunoSEQ multiplex PCR, and its TCRdb copy is limited to in-frame clones, with some not included. This sample carries 150,000 to 200,000 clones, over 70% of them seen once, and the ten largest clones take approximately 10%. The sequenced material came from PBMCs or T cells enriched from blood (not recorded which). These TCRs come from a man in his fifties who had recovered from COVID-19.

The chain is built from TRBV6-5 and TRBJ1-5; TRBD1 matches at 9 bases. CDR1 is MNHEY and CDR2 is SVGAGI in the germline V gene. CDR3 length equals 15 residues. Trimming at V came to 9 bases and at J to 3 bases, leaving 9 bases not matched to a gene. CDR3 in amino acids: CASAPGQGLNQPQHF. The CDR3 DNA reads TGTGCCAGTGCTCCGGGACAGGGCCTCAATCAGCCCCAGCATTTT.

The rearrangement uses TRBV10-3 and TRBJ2-4, with a weak D call TRBD1 (6 bases). CDR1 and CDR2 (germline): ENHRY, SYGVKD. The V end lost 2 bases, the J end lost 4 bases, and 12 bases lay between the germline ends. This CDR3 is built from 15 residues. Written as DNA, the CDR3 is TGTGCCATCAGTGAGGGGGACATGGCTAAAAACATTCAGTACTTC. It yields the protein CAISEGDMAKNIQYF.

The chain is built from TRBV28 and TRBJ1-1, with a possible D match to TRBD1 (5 bases). Per the germline V gene, CDR1 is MDHEN and CDR2 is SYDVKM. The CDR3 is 14 amino acids. V was clipped by 10 bases and J by 4 bases, with 19 bases between them. CDR3 in amino acids: CATQIGGGPTEAFF. CDR3 nucleotide sequence: TGTGCCACCCAAATTGGGGGGGGACCCACTGAAGCTTTCTTT.

The chain is built from TRBV5-4 and TRBJ2-1, with TRBD2 as a possible D gene (6 bases). Germline CDR1 and CDR2: SGHNT and YYREEE (reference sequence). The V end lost 4 bases, the J end lost 7 bases, and 15 bases lay between the germline ends. The CDR3 runs to 14 residues. The CDR3 coding sequence is TGTGCCAGCAGCGATCCGGGCGGAGGGAATGAGCAGTTCTTC. Translating gives CASSDPGGGNEQFF.

The chain employs TRBV28 and TRBJ1-2, with D tentatively TRBD1 (6 bases). The CDR3 is 18 residues long. V dropped 4 bases and J dropped 4 bases, with 25 bases sitting between them. Germline V CDR1 and CDR2: MDHEN, SYDVKM. The CDR3, as DNA: TGTGCCAGCAGTTCAAGGAACTACGGGACACCGGGAATCTATGGCTACACCTTC. Protein: CASSSRNYGTPGIYGYTF.

This chain uses TRBV6-5 with TRBJ2-1; D uncertain. The CDR3 sequence is 10 residues long. The germline V gene has CDR1 MNHEY and CDR2 SVGAGI. The CDR3 nucleotides read TGTTCATCCGGGTCCCATGAGCAGTTCTTC. This encodes CSSGSHEQFF.

CDR3 sequence: CASSLAPPFTSGSHNEQFF. The CDR3 nucleotides are TGTGCCAGCAGCTTAGCCCCTCCTTTCACTAGCGGGAGCCACAATGAGCAGTTCTTC. This sequence joins TRBV7-2 and TRBJ2-1; 11 nucleotides align to TRBD2. The CDR3 runs 19 residues. Germline CDR1 and CDR2: SGHTA and FQGNSA. V shed 0 bases, J shed 5 bases, and the junction held 12 bases outside the gene matches.

The V call is TRBV11-2, the J call TRBJ2-7; D is ambiguous. There are 14 residues in the CDR3. In germline, CDR1 is SGHAT, CDR2 FQNNGV. V was trimmed by 4 bases and J by 6 bases, leaving 16 bases between them. The CDR3 here is CASSSGSLFSEQYF. The CDR3, as DNA: TGTGCCAGCAGCTCAGGTTCCCTTTTTAGCGAGCAGTACTTC.

The chain joins TRBV7-9 to TRBJ2-7, with D perhaps TRBD1 (5 bases). Trimming took 3 bases from V and 6 from J, leaving 12 bases between them. This CDR3 has 13 residues. Germline loops: CDR1 SEHNR, CDR2 FQNEAQ (reference sequence). CDR3 nucleotides: TGTGCCAGCAGCTTCTTTCAGGGCAGCGAGCAGTACTTC. Residues: CASSFFQGSEQYF.

This clone was detected only once. The rearrangement links TRBV6-1 to TRBJ2-3, with 7 bases fitting TRBD2. Germline V gene data show CDR1 as MNHNS and CDR2 as SASEGT. The CDR3 has 15 residues. Germline trimming cut 2 bases from V and 0 bases from J; bases unmatched to any gene: 2. This CDR3 reads CASSELADSTDTQYF. CDR3 in DNA: TGTGCCAGCAGTGAACTAGCGGATAGCACAGATACGCAGTATTTT.

The rearrangement joins TRBV4-1 to TRBJ2-6, with D tentatively TRBD1 (6 bases). The germline V and J ends were trimmed by 0 bases and 0 bases, with 18 bases remaining between them. Germline V gene lookup returns CDR1 MGHRA and CDR2 YSYEKL. The length of the CDR3 is 20 residues. As DNA, the CDR3 is TGCGCCAGCAGCCAAGAATGGGGGCTCGGTCGTTTCTCTGGGGCCAACGTCCTGACTTTC. Translating gives CASSQEWGLGRFSGANVLTF.

The V gene is TRBV11-1, the J gene TRBJ2-6, with 7 positions matching TRBD2. This CDR3 region has 16 residues. The germline V gene encodes CDR1 SGHAT and CDR2 FQDESV (reference sequence). Germline trimming cut 6 bases from V and 0 bases from J; bases unmatched to any gene: 5. The CDR3 reads CASSPRGDSGANVLTF. In DNA, the CDR3 is TGTGCCAGCAGTCCCCGGGGGGACTCTGGGGCCAACGTCCTGACTTTC. The full variable domain, in which reference TRBV11-1 and TRBJ2-6 provide the parts outside the CDR3, is EAEVAQSPRYKITEKSQAVAFWCDPISGHATLYWYRQILGQGPELLVQFQDESVVDDSQLPKDRFSAERLKGVDSTLKIQPAELGDSAMYLCASSPRGDSGANVLTFGAGSRLTVL.

This clone has only one observation. This chain uses TRBV24-1 with TRBJ2-1, with 10 bases matching TRBD1. Germline V lookup: CDR1 KGHDR, CDR2 SFDVKD. Trimming removed 3 bases from V and 2 bases from J; junction bases left unmatched: 3. The CDR3 consists of 16 residues. The CDR3 loop reads CATSDGTGDAYNEQFF. CDR3 sequence (DNA): TGTGCCACCAGTGATGGGACAGGGGATGCCTACAATGAGCAGTTCTTC.

This clone was detected only once. This chain uses TRBV14 with TRBJ1-2; no definite D call. The ends were cut back, 2 bases at V and 4 bases at J, with 14 bases in the middle. The length of the CDR3 is 15 residues. In germline, CDR1 is SGHDN, CDR2 FVKESK. The CDR3 DNA is TGTGCCAGCAGCCAACCCCAGGCCCCTTCCTATGGCTACACCTTC. It translates to CASSQPQAPSYGYTF.

The chain uses TRBV5-4 and TRBJ2-1, with 7 nucleotides matching TRBD2. This CDR3 spans 16 amino acids. With 3 bases clipped from V and 0 bases from J, the junction kept 6 bases outside the gene matches. The germline gives CDR1 SGHNT, CDR2 YYREEE (reference sequence). The CDR3, as DNA: TGTGCCAGCAGCTGGGGGGGTAAGAGCTCCTACAATGAGCAGTTCTTC. It encodes CASSWGGKSSYNEQFF.

The chain couples TRBV20-1 to TRBJ2-1; tentatively, D is TRBD2 (5 bases). V was clipped by 3 bases and J by 6 bases, with 18 bases between them. Germline V CDR1 and CDR2: DFQATT, SNEGSKA (reference sequence). The CDR3 contains 15 residues. CDR3 in amino acids: CSASDLIGRVNEQFF. CDR3 in DNA: TGCAGTGCTAGTGATCTAATTGGGCGGGTCAATGAGCAGTTCTTC.